Sequencing of this T cell receptor (beta chain) was carried out in a study of cytomegalovirus exposure and HLA in healthy donors. CDR3 length equals 14 residues. The V end was cut by 6 bases, the J end by 3 bases, with 14 bases between. Looked up from germline, CDR1 is MNHEY and CDR2 is SMNVEV (reference sequence). The repertoire was sequenced with immunoSEQ multiplex PCR; TCRdb's copy has only in-frame clones and lacks some. The table includes 200,000 or so clones, 70% to 85% detected once. The TCR originated in a woman aged 30 to 39 in good health and CMV-seropositive. Sequenced: PBMCs. This rearrangement joins TRBV27 to TRBJ1-1; D not certain. The CDR3 nucleotides read TGTGCCAGCAGACCAATCCGCGGGGACACTGAAGCTTTCTTT. Residues: CASRPIRGDTEAFF.